Following are 9 T cell receptor beta chains from one sample sequenced in a study of blood T cell repertoires in COVID-19. Profiled with immunoSEQ multiplex PCR; TCRdb holds only in-frame clones, not every one. Of about 140,000 clones in the sample, approximately 88% were seen once. The sample was peripheral blood. These receptor sequences come from a man aged 55 to 70 with active or convalescent COVID-19.

V usage is TRBV6-5 and J usage is TRBJ2-1; tentative D call: TRBD2 (5 bases). The ends were cut back, 0 bases at V and 2 bases at J, with 11 bases in the middle. This CDR3 is 16 amino acids long. CDR1 and CDR2 from the germline V gene are MNHEY and SVGAGI. In nucleotides, the CDR3 is TGTGCCAGCAGTTACTCGCCGGGGATCCCCTACAATGAGCAGTTCTTC. Amino acid sequence: CASSYSPGIPYNEQFF.

CDR3 DNA: TGTGCCAGCAGCTTGAGCGGGAGAAAAACCTACAATGAGCAGTTCTTC. Protein sequence: CASSLSGRKTYNEQFF. The chain employs TRBV5-4 and TRBJ2-1; 8 bases line up with TRBD2. The CDR3 spans 16 residues. With V trimmed by 1 base and J by 2 bases, 5 bases remained unmatched. Germline values: CDR1 SGHNT, CDR2 YYREEE (reference sequence).

This chain joins TRBV7-9 and TRBJ2-6, with D possibly matching TRBD1 (7 bases). The germline V gene encodes CDR1 SEHNR and CDR2 FQNEAQ (reference sequence). The CDR3 is made up of 17 amino acids. Trimming left V 1 base short and J 1 base short, with 11 bases between. The CDR3: CASSLGQGGSGANVLTF. The CDR3 DNA sequence: TGTGCCAGCAGCTTAGGGCAGGGGGGATCTGGGGCCAACGTCCTGACTTTC. Drawing the rest from reference TRBV7-9 and TRBJ2-6, the complete variable domain is DTGVSQNPRHKITKRGQNVTFRCDPISEHNRLYWYRQTLGQGPEFLTYFQNEAQLEKSRLLSDRFSAERPKGSFSTLEIQRTEQGDSAMYLCASSLGQGGSGANVLTFGAGSRLTVL.

The chain uses TRBV18 and TRBJ2-7; 9 bases agree with TRBD2. V gave up 3 bases and J gave up 3 bases; unmatched junction bases: 9. Germline CDR1 is KGHSH and CDR2 is LQKENI. This CDR3 comprises 16 residues. CDR3 DNA: TGTGCCAGCTCACCCATGCTAGCGGGACCCAACTACGAGCAGTACTTC. It specifies CASSPMLAGPNYEQYF.

This rearrangement joins TRBV7-3 to TRBJ2-1; 10 bases match TRBD2. The J segment lost 3 bases and the V segment lost 5 bases, leaving 4 bases of the junction unmatched. Germline values: CDR1 SGHTA, CDR2 FQGTGA. The CDR3 consists of 15 residues. The CDR3 DNA is TGTGCCAGCAGCCCTGGACTAGCGGTCTACAATGAGCAGTTCTTC. Translation: CASSPGLAVYNEQFF.

This clone was detected a few times. This chain links TRBV9 with TRBJ2-1, with 11 bases fitting TRBD2. Germline CDR1 reads SGDLS; CDR2 reads YYNGEE. V dropped 5 bases and J dropped 3; count of bases not matched to a gene: 4. The CDR3 is 15 residues long. CDR3 in amino acids: CASSPGLAGYNEQFF. Here the CDR3 DNA reads TGTGCCAGCAGTCCTGGACTAGCGGGCTACAATGAGCAGTTCTTC. Drawing the rest from reference TRBV9 and TRBJ2-1, the complete variable domain is DSGVTQTPKHLITATGQRVTLRCSPRSGDLSVYWYQQSLDQGLQFLIQYYNGEERAKGNILERFSAQQFPDLHSELNLSSLELGDSALYFCASSPGLAGYNEQFFGPGTRLTVL.

The genes are TRBV28 and TRBJ2-7, with 15 bases aligning to TRBD2. Germline trimming cut 5 bases from V and 6 bases from J; bases unmatched to any gene: 14. The length of the CDR3 is 18 residues. CDR1 is MDHEN and CDR2 is SYDVKM in the germline V gene. CDR3 sequence (DNA): TGTGCCAGCAGTCTAGGACTAGCGGGAGGGCCGAACGGCGGCGAGCAGTACTTC. This encodes CASSLGLAGGPNGGEQYF.

The genes are TRBV7-9 and TRBJ2-7; D not certain. CDR1 is SEHNR and CDR2 is FQNEAQ in the germline V gene (reference sequence). Trimming took off 5 bases at V and 0 bases at J, with 11 bases between the two ends. The CDR3 is made up of 14 amino acids. The DNA of the CDR3 is TGTGCCAGCAGCCCAAGAGAGCGCTCCTACGAGCAGTACTTC. It codes for CASSPRERSYEQYF.

The J gene is TRBJ2-7, the V gene TRBV5-1; D call uncertain. This CDR3 comprises 14 residues. From germline, CDR1 is SGHRS and CDR2 YFSETQ. V was pared by 0 bases and J by 1 base, with 8 bases between. The CDR3 is CASSLDHSSYEQYF. DNA of the CDR3: TGCGCCAGCAGCTTGGACCACAGTTCCTACGAGCAGTACTTC.